The 9 T cell receptor beta chains presented below share a single source sample, sequenced in a study of cytomegalovirus exposure and HLA in healthy donors. 60 Vbeta and 13 Jbeta primers were used in PCR. Sequenced by immunoSEQ multiplex PCR; TCRdb stores in-frame clones only, minus some. The table shows roughly 150,000 clones, with 75% occurring only once. Sequencing input: PBMCs. The receptor set was obtained from a man aged 18 to 35 in good health and CMV-seropositive.

This chain joins TRBV13 and TRBJ2-7, with TRBD2 identical over 8 bases. With V trimmed by 5 bases and J by 3 bases, 15 bases remained unmatched. Germline CDR1 reads PRHDT; CDR2 reads FYEKMQ (reference sequence). The CDR3 runs to 17 residues. CDR3 DNA sequence: TGTGCCAGCAGCCAAGCGGGCGGGAGGTTTTTTGGCTACGAGCAGTACTTC. Residues: CASSQAGGRFFGYEQYF.

The gene calls are TRBV30 and TRBJ2-1; 14 positions agree with TRBD2. The CDR3 is 15 residues long. The trim removed 5 bases at V and 6 bases at J, leaving 6 bases unmatched. The germline gives CDR1 GTSNPN, CDR2 SVGIG (reference sequence). As DNA, the CDR3 is TGTGCCTGGGATCGACTAGCGGGAGGGCGCAATGAGCAGTTCTTC. Translation gives CAWDRLAGGRNEQFF. Full variable domain (outside the CDR3, taken from reference TRBV30 and TRBJ2-1): SQTIHQWPATLVQPVGSPLSLECTVEGTSNPNLYWYRQAAGRGLQLLFYSVGIGQISSEVPQNLSASRPQDRQFILSSKKLLLSDSGFYLCAWDRLAGGRNEQFFGPGTRLTVL.

This clone was seen a single time. J is TRBJ1-2 and V is TRBV2, with 8 bases fitting TRBD1. This CDR3 contains 12 residues. Germline-derived CDR1 and CDR2 are SNHLY and FYNNEI. V dropped 10 bases and J dropped 6; count of bases not matched to a gene: 7. CDR3: CATLDRADGYTF. The CDR3, as DNA: TGTGCCACTTTGGACAGGGCCGATGGCTACACCTTC.

V usage is TRBV6-5 and J usage is TRBJ1-5; D unresolved. Germline-derived CDR1 and CDR2 are MNHEY and SVGAGI. The CDR3 is 9 amino acids. Trimming removed 5 bases from V and 15 bases from J, with 8 bases in between. CDR3 in amino acids: CASSPPSHF. The CDR3 DNA is TGTGCCAGCAGTCCCCCCTCGCATTTT.

The rearrangement uses TRBV7-2 and TRBJ2-1, with 8 bases lining up with TRBD2. Losses at the gene ends were 5 bases for V and 5 bases for J; bases not matched to a gene: 5. This CDR3 has 14 residues. Germline V lookup: CDR1 SGHTA, CDR2 FQGNSA. CDR3 coding DNA: TGTGCCAGCAGCGGACGCGGGGGGAACAATGAGCAGTTCTTC. Protein sequence: CASSGRGGNNEQFF.

The chain carries TRBV6-6 and TRBJ2-7; TRBD2 aligns across 7 bases. Germline V lookup: CDR1 MNHNY, CDR2 SVGAGI (reference sequence). V shed 7 bases and J 3 bases; nucleotides not matched to a gene: 6. This CDR3 region has 13 residues. The CDR3 DNA reads TGTGCCAGCACGGGGAGGGCAGACTACGAGCAGTACTTC. The encoded protein is CASTGRADYEQYF.

CDR3 bases: TGTGCCACCAGCAGAGTAGTGAGCGGAGCAAAGGGGACCCAGTACTTC. It yields the protein CATSRVVSGAKGTQYF. The V and J genes are TRBV15 and TRBJ2-5; maybe TRBD2 (5 bases). The CDR3 has 16 residues. Germline lookup yields CDR1 LNHNV and CDR2 YYDKDF (reference sequence). The V and J ends lost 1 base and 7 bases respectively, with 19 bases between them.

The chain has TRBV7-9 and TRBJ2-7; D is unclear. CDR3 length equals 15 residues. Deletions cut 5 bases from V and 0 bases from J, with 14 bases between. The germline V gene encodes CDR1 SEHNR and CDR2 FQNEAQ (reference sequence). The CDR3 here is CASSPATWSSYEQYF. The DNA of the CDR3 is TGTGCCAGCAGCCCCGCAACCTGGAGCTCCTACGAGCAGTACTTC.

This chain connects TRBV4-2 to TRBJ1-1; D might be TRBD1 (6 bases). CDR3 length: 17 amino acids. V lost 2 bases and J 1 base, leaving 17 bases between the germline ends. Germline CDR1 is LGHNA and CDR2 is YNFKEQ. For the CDR3, the DNA is TGTGCCAGCAGCCAACTCTCTTGGGGGGGCCCGAACACTGAAGCTTTCTTT. This sequence encodes CASSQLSWGGPNTEAFF.